The 12 T cell receptor beta chains given below trace back to one sample, sequenced in a study of beta chain features in type 1 diabetes. The whole isolated RNA underwent reverse transcription, so sequencing captured expressed TCRB transcripts. The protocol was immunoSEQ multiplex PCR, while the TCRdb copy is restricted to in-frame clones and leaves out a portion. In the table there are about half a million clones, approximately 30% of which are singletons. The sample consisted of naive CD4+ T cells from blood. The receptor set was obtained from a man between 18 and 35 years old in good health.

This clone is a singleton in its sample. The chain is built from TRBV7-6 and TRBJ2-3, with a weak D call TRBD1 (5 bases). V lost 5 bases and J 5 bases, leaving 8 bases between the germline ends. This CDR3 comprises 12 residues. CDR1 and CDR2 (germline): SGHVS, FNYEAQ. CDR3 region: CASSTQGDTQYF. CDR3 coding DNA: TGTGCCAGCAGCACCCAGGGAGATACGCAGTATTTT.

This clone was detected a few times. V and J are TRBV6-9 and TRBJ2-7; D is tentatively TRBD1 or TRBD2 (5 bases each). This CDR3 has 14 residues. Germline V CDR1 and CDR2: MNHGY, SVAAGI. V lost 6 bases and J 1 base, leaving 13 bases between the germline ends. CDR3 loop: CASRSGQHSYEQYF. The CDR3 DNA follows: TGTGCCAGCAGATCGGGGCAGCATTCCTACGAGCAGTACTTC.

CDR3 in DNA: TGCAGCGTTGAAGATAACGGGGGCCGGACAGATACGCAGTATTTT. It codes for CSVEDNGGRTDTQYF. The V and J genes are TRBV29-1 and TRBJ2-3, with D tentatively TRBD1 or TRBD2 (6 bases each). Trimming took off 0 bases at V and 3 bases at J, with 13 bases between the two ends. CDR1 is SQVTM and CDR2 is ANQGSEA in the germline V gene. CDR3 length: 15 residues.

This chain joins TRBV6-6 and TRBJ2-7, with 11 bases that match TRBD2. This CDR3 spans 16 amino acids. The germline V gene has CDR1 MNHNY and CDR2 SVGAGI (reference sequence). J was trimmed by 9 bases and V by 5 bases; bases with no gene match: 15. CDR3 amino acids: CASSPFSGRAVILQYF. The CDR3 DNA sequence: TGTGCCAGCAGTCCATTTAGCGGGAGGGCCGTAATCTTGCAGTACTTC.

The chain has TRBV5-1 and TRBJ2-6, with D unclear. The germline gives CDR1 SGHRS, CDR2 YFSETQ. V was cut by 0 bases and J by 3 bases, with 7 bases left in between. This CDR3 comprises 15 residues. This CDR3 is CASSLEGFGANVLTF. For the CDR3, the DNA is TGCGCCAGCAGCTTGGAAGGGTTTGGGGCCAACGTCCTGACTTTC. The whole variable domain, filled in from reference TRBV5-1 and TRBJ2-6, reads KAGVTQTPRYLIKTRGQQVTLSCSPISGHRSVSWYQQTPGQGLQFLFEYFSETQRNKGNFPGRFSGRQFSNSRSEMNVSTLELGDSALYLCASSLEGFGANVLTFGAGSRLTVL.

This clone showed up just a few times. The chain combines TRBV18 with TRBJ2-7, with 7 bases identical to TRBD2. The germline CDR1 and CDR2 sequences are KGHSH and LQKENI. V lost 5 bases to trimming and J lost 6 bases; unmatched junction nucleotides: 4. The CDR3 covers 12 residues. CDR3 in DNA: TGTGCCAGCTCAGGTCAGCGGGGCGAGCAGTACTTC. This gives the protein CASSGQRGEQYF.

V is TRBV29-1 and J is TRBJ1-1; TRBD1 might be the D (5 bases). The V and J ends lost 6 bases and 3 bases respectively, with 14 bases between them. This CDR3 spans 13 amino acids. Germline V lookup: CDR1 SQVTM, CDR2 ANQGSEA. CDR3 coding DNA: TGCAGCGTCAAGGGACTGAGGGACACTGAAGCTTTCTTT. Its protein is CSVKGLRDTEAFF.

The genes are TRBV6-1 and TRBJ1-1, with TRBD1 as a possible D gene (6 bases). Germline V CDR1 and CDR2: MNHNS, SASEGT. The CDR3 is 14 amino acids. The V and J ends lost 4 bases and 1 base respectively, with 10 bases between them. CDR3 in DNA: TGTGCCAGCAGTGGACAGGTTGGGAACACTGAAGCTTTCTTT. Its protein is CASSGQVGNTEAFF.

CDR3 nucleotides: TGCGCCAGCAGCGCGGGGACAGGGGGCACAGAGACCCAGTACTTC. It codes for CASSAGTGGTETQYF. The V gene is TRBV5-1, the J gene TRBJ2-5; 12 bases align to TRBD1. With 4 bases clipped from V and 4 bases from J, the junction kept 5 bases outside the gene matches. Germline V gene lookup returns CDR1 SGHRS and CDR2 YFSETQ. CDR3 length: 15 amino acids. Filled out from reference TRBV5-1 and TRBJ2-5, the complete variable domain reads KAGVTQTPRYLIKTRGQQVTLSCSPISGHRSVSWYQQTPGQGLQFLFEYFSETQRNKGNFPGRFSGRQFSNSRSEMNVSTLELGDSALYLCASSAGTGGTETQYFGPGTRLLVL.

This clone was seen a handful of times. The chain links TRBV29-1 to TRBJ2-7; perhaps TRBD1 as D (6 bases). The CDR3 extends over 12 amino acids. Trimming shortened V by 6 bases and J by 2 bases, and 11 bases separated the two germline ends. Germline V CDR1 and CDR2: SQVTM, ANQGSEA. The CDR3 DNA reads TGCAGCGTACCGGACAGTACCTACGAGCAGTACTTC. It yields the protein CSVPDSTYEQYF.

This rearrangement joins TRBV30 to TRBJ2-7; 8 bases map to TRBD2. The CDR3 consists of 13 residues. Trimming removed 0 bases from V and 7 bases from J; junction bases left unmatched: 5. Germline lookup yields CDR1 GTSNPN and CDR2 SVGIG (reference sequence). CDR3 sequence (DNA): TGTGCCTGGAGTGTACTCACGGGAGGGGAGCAGTACTTC. Translation gives CAWSVLTGGEQYF.

A remark on this clone: The junction departs from the called germline gene at one end, perhaps through a read error. This chain joins TRBV28 and TRBJ2-7; D unclear. CDR1 and CDR2 (germline): MDHEN, SYDVKM. The CDR3 extends over 13 amino acids. CDR3 region: CASSLSLRYEQYF. CDR3 bases: TGTGCCAGCAGCTTATCTCTCCGCTACGAGCAGTACTTC.